This T cell receptor (beta chain) is from a study of cytomegalovirus exposure and HLA in healthy donors. The study, taken as a whole, reports: Later on, an analysis found that several of the most significant clusters appeared to be linked to common viral pathogens, which included parvovirus B19. Later analysis revealed greater clonal expansion in HLA-associated TCR beta chains than in equally common others. Roughly even sequencing depth across donors was the assumption behind the presence/absence analyses. Rarity held for most TCR sequences, but there were some public TCRs that occurred in many donors.

Worth noting for this clone: The antigen remains undetermined.

Germline V CDR1 and CDR2: SGHRS, YFSETQ. The CDR3 covers 14 residues. The V end was cut by 4 bases, the J end by 3 bases, with 14 bases between. PCR was performed using 60 Vbeta and 13 Jbeta primers. The repertoire was sequenced with immunoSEQ multiplex PCR; TCRdb's copy has only in-frame clones and lacks some. The sample consists of 100,000 to 150,000 clones, around three quarters of them appearing once. The clonotype comes from a woman in her thirties or forties in good health and CMV-seropositive. V and J are TRBV5-1 and TRBJ2-7; no clear D. Sequenced sample: PBMCs. DNA of the CDR3: TGCGCCAGCAGCCCCGACGGAGAAAGCTACGAGCAGTACTTC. Translated, it gives CASSPDGESYEQYF.